The 28 T cell receptor beta chains in this list originate from one sample, sequenced in a study of glioma-infiltrating T cells after dendritic cell vaccination. This table comes from immunoSEQ multiplex PCR, and its TCRdb copy is limited to in-frame clones, with some not included. The sample has around 37,000 clones; roughly 79% are singletons. The specimen comprised blood, sampled before dendritic cell vaccination. The receptors here all came from a human donor with glioblastoma.

This chain connects TRBV6-1 to TRBJ1-2, with 9 bases aligning to TRBD1. J was trimmed by 2 bases and V by 6 bases; bases with no gene match: 4. The CDR3 is 14 residues long. CDR1 is MNHNS and CDR2 is SASEGT in the germline V gene. The chain's CDR3 is CASRLGQGNYGYTF. The DNA of the CDR3 is TGTGCCAGCAGGCTAGGACAGGGGAACTATGGCTACACCTTC.

This clone was found a few times. J is TRBJ2-5 and V is TRBV6-4; D is unclear. The germline V gene encodes CDR1 MRHNA and CDR2 SNTAGT. V was pared by 2 bases and J by 3 bases, with 10 bases between. This CDR3 is 14 amino acids long. The CDR3 spells CASSDMERKETQYF. DNA for the CDR3: TGTGCCAGCAGTGACATGGAGCGAAAAGAGACCCAGTACTTC.

This rearrangement joins TRBV2 to TRBJ2-7, with a possible D match to TRBD1 (5 bases). V was clipped by 6 bases and J by 1 base, with 16 bases between them. This CDR3 region has 15 residues. Germline values: CDR1 SNHLY, CDR2 FYNNEI. This chain's CDR3 is CASRESVQGSYEQYF. The CDR3 bases are TGTGCCAGCAGGGAAAGTGTCCAGGGATCCTACGAGCAGTACTTC. Supplemented by reference TRBV2 and TRBJ2-7, the full variable domain reads EPEVTQTPSHQVTQMGQEVILRCVPISNHLYFYWYRQILGQKVEFLVSFYNNEISEKSEIFDDQFSVERPDGSNFTLKIRSTKLEDSAMYFCASRESVQGSYEQYFGPGTRLTVT.

The rearrangement uses TRBV12-5 and TRBJ1-1; a weak D match, TRBD1 (6 bases). Germline V lookup: CDR1 LGHNT, CDR2 FRNRAP. This CDR3 region has 15 residues. V shed 5 bases and J shed 2 bases, with 15 bases lying between them. The CDR3 coding sequence is TGTGCTAGTGGTCCACAGGGCGGGTTTAACACTGAAGCTTTCTTT. Translating gives CASGPQGGFNTEAFF.

V is TRBV10-3 and J is TRBJ1-3; TRBD1 is a possible D gene (6 bases). Germline values: CDR1 ENHRY, CDR2 SYGVKD. CDR3 length: 14 residues. Between the trimmed V and J ends, which lost 2 bases and 5 bases, there was a span of 10 bases. CDR3 sequence reads: CAISEPGERNTIYF. DNA of the CDR3: TGTGCCATCAGTGAGCCAGGGGAGAGAAACACCATATATTTT.

In this sample, this clone turned up a few times. The CDR3 DNA reads as TGTGCCAGCAGTGAAAGGGGGGACAGGGGGCGCTTGGACACTGAAGCTTTCTTT. This encodes CASSERGDRGRLDTEAFF. The chain combines TRBV6-1 with TRBJ1-1, with 12 bases aligning to TRBD1. Unmatched junction bases numbered 10, after V lost 2 bases and J lost 3 bases. The CDR3 runs 18 residues. CDR1 is MNHNS and CDR2 is SASEGT in the germline V gene.

The chain recombines TRBV10-3 with TRBJ1-2; weak D call: TRBD1 (5 bases). V was shortened by 4 bases and J by 0 bases, with 15 bases between the two germline ends. Per germline, CDR1 ENHRY and CDR2 SYGVKD. There are 16 residues in the CDR3. CDR3 residues: CAISVAGYGANYGYTF. In nucleotides, the CDR3 is TGTGCCATCAGTGTAGCAGGGTACGGAGCTAACTATGGCTACACCTTC.

J is TRBJ1-5 and V is TRBV11-2, with 7 bases identical to TRBD1. Germline CDR1 and CDR2: SGHAT and FQNNGV. CDR3 length: 16 residues. Trimming cost V 1 base and J 5 bases; bases outside gene matches: 8. CDR3 sequence (DNA): TGTGCCAGCAGCTTAGGGGCAGGGGGAGAATATCAGCCCCAGCATTTT. The encoded protein is CASSLGAGGEYQPQHF.

V gene TRBV2 combines with J gene TRBJ2-5; 8 nucleotides match TRBD1. TRBJ2-7 matches the DNA end more closely, so the J call is doubtful. This CDR3 is built from 15 residues. Germline assignment: CDR1 SNHLY and CDR2 FYNNEI. In DNA form, the CDR3 reads TGTGCCAGCAGCCTAGGACAGGGAGGAAACTACGAGCAGTACTTC. Translating gives CASSLGQGGNYEQYF.

This chain joins TRBV12-5 and TRBJ1-1; TRBD1 aligns across 7 bases. The length of the CDR3 is 15 residues. Germline V gene sequence: CDR1 LGHNT, CDR2 FRNRAP. Trimming cost V 1 base and J 4 bases; bases outside gene matches: 6. As DNA, the CDR3 is TGTGCTAGTGGTTTGGCCCTGGCAGGGGGCACTGAAGCTTTCTTT. This gives the protein CASGLALAGGTEAFF.

CDR3 in amino acids: CARSSRPLRDMNTEAFF. For the CDR3, the DNA is TGTGCCAGAAGCTCTAGACCTCTAAGGGACATGAACACTGAAGCTTTCTTT. The gene calls are TRBV5-3 and TRBJ1-1; a weak D match, TRBD1 (6 bases). TRBV5-3 belongs to the ORF category, with a function that is uncertain. With 3 bases removed from V and 0 bases from J, the gap between germline ends came to 18 bases. The length of the CDR3 is 17 residues.

The rearrangement links TRBV6-5 to TRBJ1-5; 8 bases are shared with TRBD1. V shed 4 bases and J 4 bases; nucleotides not matched to a gene: 3. This CDR3 is built from 14 residues. From germline, CDR1 is MNHEY and CDR2 SVGAGI. DNA of the CDR3: TGTGCCAGCAGTTCCCAGGGGGCAAATCAGCCCCAGCATTTT. This codes for CASSSQGANQPQHF.

The CDR3 coding sequence is TGTGCCAGCAGTTTAGGGACAGGGAAAGAGCAGTTCTTC. This sequence encodes CASSLGTGKEQFF. V and J are TRBV27 and TRBJ2-1; 9 bases match TRBD1. CDR3 size: 13 residues. Trimming at V came to 2 bases and at J to 10 bases, leaving 3 bases not matched to a gene. Germline V CDR1 and CDR2: MNHEY, SMNVEV (reference sequence).

A remark on this clone: The sample has other DNA sequences that encode this CDR3 too. The V gene is TRBV9, the J gene TRBJ2-7; TRBD1 matches 8 bases. V lost 0 bases, J lost 0 bases, and 2 bases stayed unmatched. This CDR3 contains 15 residues. CDR1 is SGDLS, CDR2 YYNGEE, per germline. For the CDR3, the DNA is TGTGCCAGCAGCGTAGGGACAGGGTACTCCTACGAGCAGTACTTC. Encoded protein: CASSVGTGYSYEQYF.

In DNA, the CDR3 is TGTGCCAGCAGTTTATGGGAACGGCGGGGGTATCGATTTGGCTACACCTTC. As protein: CASSLWERRGYRFGYTF. The chain carries TRBV28 and TRBJ1-2, with D perhaps matching TRBD1 (5 bases). The germline V and J ends were trimmed by 0 bases and 7 bases, with 21 bases remaining between them. CDR1 MDHEN and CDR2 SYDVKM come from the germline V gene. The CDR3 totals 17 residues.

The chain carries TRBV11-3 and TRBJ2-3; 11 positions agree with TRBD2. The CDR3 loop spans 18 amino acids. The ends lost 4 bases at V and 4 bases at J; junction bases unmatched: 13. CDR1 is SGHNT, CDR2 YENEEA, per germline. This CDR3 is CASSSRCSGGGLSDTQYF. CDR3 bases: TGTGCCAGCAGCTCCAGATGTAGCGGGGGGGGCCTTTCAGATACGCAGTATTTT.

Only one count was recorded for this clone. The rearrangement links TRBV15 to TRBJ2-7, with 9 bases lining up with TRBD2. The CDR3 spans 18 residues. Looked up from germline, CDR1 is LNHNV and CDR2 is YYDKDF (reference sequence). Trimming cost V 0 bases and J 0 bases; bases outside gene matches: 9. This CDR3 is CATSRDISGGIRSYEQYF. The DNA of the CDR3 is TGTGCCACCAGCAGAGATATAAGCGGGGGGATCCGCTCCTACGAGCAGTACTTC.

This clone has just a few counts. CDR3 sequence (DNA): TGTGCCAGCACCTCCCGACAGGGGTGGTACCAAGAGACCCAGTACTTC. Translated, it gives CASTSRQGWYQETQYF. The rearrangement joins TRBV7-8 to TRBJ2-5, with TRBD1 matching 8 bases. Germline loops: CDR1 SGHVS, CDR2 FQNEAQ. This CDR3 has 16 amino acids. With 7 bases clipped from V and 0 bases from J, the junction kept 10 bases outside the gene matches.

This clone has a handful of counts. V and J are TRBV4-1 and TRBJ1-5; D is ambiguous. Germline CDR1 MGHRA, CDR2 YSYEKL. This CDR3 spans 12 amino acids. Trimming left V 0 bases short and J 10 bases short, with 7 bases between. This CDR3 is CASSQEAGPQHF. The CDR3, as DNA: TGCGCCAGCAGCCAAGAAGCGGGACCCCAGCATTTT.

The genes are TRBV6-5 and TRBJ1-2, with 12 bases matching TRBD1. The CDR3 is made up of 15 amino acids. J was trimmed by 4 bases and V by 9 bases; bases with no gene match: 9. Germline loops: CDR1 MNHEY, CDR2 SVGAGI. CDR3 DNA sequence: TGTGCCAGTAGAGGGACAGGGGGCGTCGGCTATGGCTACACCTTC. It codes for CASRGTGGVGYGYTF.

The chain employs TRBV30 and TRBJ1-5; the D is unclear. V lost 1 base and J 0 bases, leaving 4 bases between the germline ends. This CDR3 has 13 amino acids. From germline, CDR1 is GTSNPN and CDR2 SVGIG (reference sequence). The CDR3 loop is CAWSDGSNQPQHF. Here the CDR3 DNA reads TGTGCCTGGAGTGACGGTAGCAATCAGCCCCAGCATTTT.

The chain combines TRBV6-5 with TRBJ1-1; tentatively, D is TRBD1 (5 bases). The CDR3 is 15 amino acids. CDR1 and CDR2 (germline): MNHEY, SVGAGI. Trimming shortened V by 5 bases and J by 0 bases, and 13 bases separated the two germline ends. The CDR3: CASSTRETMNTEAFF. Here the CDR3 DNA reads TGTGCCAGCAGTACCAGGGAAACGATGAACACTGAAGCTTTCTTT.

This sequence joins TRBV2 and TRBJ2-3, with 13 bases aligning to TRBD2. CDR1 is SNHLY and CDR2 is FYNNEI in the germline V gene. V shed 6 bases, J shed 5 bases, and the junction held 14 bases outside the gene matches. The CDR3 is made up of 18 amino acids. CDR3 in amino acids: CASRAPWGTSGVKDTQYF. CDR3 DNA sequence: TGTGCCAGCAGGGCCCCTTGGGGGACTAGCGGGGTCAAAGATACGCAGTATTTT.

The chain carries TRBV6-1 and TRBJ2-5, with 8 bases aligning to TRBD2. Germline trimming cut 10 bases from V and 9 bases from J; bases unmatched to any gene: 16. Germline-derived CDR1 and CDR2 are MNHNS and SASEGT. This CDR3 has 14 residues. CDR3 sequence reads: CATQRSGGAPSQYF. DNA of the CDR3: TGTGCCACCCAGAGGTCGGGGGGGGCACCTTCCCAGTACTTC.

This clone was observed a single time. The chain has TRBV7-3 and TRBJ2-3, with TRBD2 matching over 14 bases. Germline assignment: CDR1 SGHTA and CDR2 FQGTGA. V shed 1 base and J 2 bases; nucleotides not matched to a gene: 8. The CDR3 loop spans 19 amino acids. The CDR3 loop reads CASSLRGLAGAHHTDTQYF. For the CDR3, the DNA is TGTGCCAGCAGCTTAAGGGGACTAGCGGGGGCCCATCACACAGATACGCAGTATTTT.

The rearrangement uses TRBV5-4 and TRBJ1-3; D perhaps matches TRBD1 (5 bases). V was pared by 5 bases and J by 1 base, with 10 bases between. The V gene's germline CDR1 is SGHNT and CDR2 YYREEE (reference sequence). The CDR3 sequence is 14 residues long. The CDR3 spells CASRPGRSGNTIYF. CDR3 bases: TGTGCCAGCAGGCCAGGGAGGTCTGGAAACACCATATATTTT.

The CDR3 DNA reads as TGTGCTAGTGGTTTGGCGGAAATTGGGCTTGGGTCTCTATCGAACACCGGGGAGCTGTTTTTT. This translates into CASGLAEIGLGSLSNTGELFF. V is TRBV12-5 and J is TRBJ2-2, with D hard to call. Germline CDR1 reads LGHNT; CDR2 reads FRNRAP. CDR3 size: 21 residues. Trimming removed 1 base at V and 0 bases at J, with 24 bases between.

The V and J genes are TRBV9 and TRBJ2-7; the D gene is possibly TRBD1 (6 bases). The germline V gene has CDR1 SGDLS and CDR2 YYNGEE. V was trimmed by 3 bases and J by 7 bases, leaving 17 bases between them. The CDR3 has 14 amino acids. The CDR3 DNA reads TGTGCCAGCAGCGCACAGGGAGCCACCTGGGAGCAGTACTTC. Its protein is CASSAQGATWEQYF. Complete variable domain (other parts from reference TRBV9 and TRBJ2-7): DSGVTQTPKHLITATGQRVTLRCSPRSGDLSVYWYQQSLDQGLQFLIQYYNGEERAKGNILERFSAQQFPDLHSELNLSSLELGDSALYFCASSAQGATWEQYFGPGTRLTVT.